What follows are 24 T cell receptor beta chains derived from one specimen sequenced in a study of T cells in Graves' hyperthyroidism and ophthalmopathy. What was amplified from RNA transcripts were TCR beta CDR3 regions. The HTBI primer set was used in a first-round RT-PCR of the TCR CDR3. TCRdb re-called the multiplex PCR reads through MiXCR, storing one row per CDR3 protein. The sample lists about 250,000 distinct CDR3 sequences, roughly 22% occurring once. Sequenced material: blood. These receptors were collected from a young man with Graves' ophthalmopathy.

The chain employs TRBV28 and TRBJ1-2; weak D call: TRBD1 (5 bases). V lost 4 bases, J lost 4 bases, and 22 bases lay in between. CDR3 length: 17 amino acids. The germline gives CDR1 MDHEN, CDR2 SYDVKM. CDR3 region: CASSSASGGEVLYGYTF. CDR3 DNA sequence: TGTGCCAGCAGTTCCGCTTCCGGGGGGGAGGTTCTCTATGGCTACACCTTC.

The rearrangement uses TRBV7-6 and TRBJ2-2; TRBD1 agrees at 10 bases. Germline CDR1 and CDR2: SGHVS and FNYEAQ. V gave up 3 bases and J gave up 6 bases; unmatched junction bases: 4. This CDR3 spans 15 amino acids. CDR3 nucleotide sequence: TGTGCCAGCAGCTTGGGGGACAGGGGATCCGGGGAGCTGTTTTTT. Protein product: CASSLGDRGSGELFF.

This clonotype showed up just a few times. A junction boundary mismatches the germline segment, possibly from a read error. The V call is TRBV2, the J call TRBJ1-5, with 7 nucleotides matching TRBD1. The germline V gene has CDR1 SNHLY and CDR2 FYNNEI. CDR3 size: 16 residues. Written as DNA, the CDR3 is TGTGCCAGCAGGGAAGGGTTCAGGGGGGAAATTCAGCCCCAGCATTTT. Its protein product is CASREGFRGEIQPQHF.

The rearrangement joins TRBV27 to TRBJ1-6; the match to TRBD1 covers 8 bases. The CDR3 loop spans 15 amino acids. Looked up from germline, CDR1 is MNHEY and CDR2 is SMNVEV (reference sequence). V dropped 6 bases and J dropped 3; count of bases not matched to a gene: 4. CDR3 region: CASSSGQVYNSPLHF. The DNA for the CDR3 is TGTGCCAGCAGCTCGGGACAGGTCTATAATTCACCCCTCCACTTT.

This clonotype was seen ten or more times. The chain combines TRBV2 with TRBJ2-1; TRBD1 agrees at 7 bases. The germline V gene encodes CDR1 SNHLY and CDR2 FYNNEI. The CDR3 is 13 amino acids. Trimming at V came to 7 bases and at J to 7 bases, leaving 7 bases not matched to a gene. CDR3 region: CASTGTERNEQFF. The CDR3 DNA reads as TGTGCCAGCACTGGGACAGAGAGGAATGAGCAGTTCTTC.

This clonotype was counted at least ten times. The gene calls are TRBV20-1 and TRBJ2-7; D is uncertain. This CDR3 has 19 residues. Looked up from germline, CDR1 is DFQATT and CDR2 is SNEGSKA (reference sequence). The V and J ends lost 0 bases and 6 bases respectively, with 30 bases between them. The CDR3 DNA is TGCAGTGCTAGAGATCGCGGCACGGTGACGCCGTGGGTTGTCGCCGAGCAGTACTTC. Residues: CSARDRGTVTPWVVAEQYF.

There are a few counts of this clonotype. The chain has TRBV9 and TRBJ2-1, with D tentatively TRBD1 or TRBD2 (5 bases each). The CDR3 length is 16 residues. Germline CDR1 SGDLS, CDR2 YYNGEE. Trimming shortened V by 0 bases and J by 6 bases, and 16 bases separated the two germline ends. As DNA, the CDR3 is TGTGCCAGCAGCGTAGGGGGGACCCGGCCCATCAATGAGCAGTTCTTC. Protein product: CASSVGGTRPINEQFF.

The chain is built from TRBV20-1 and TRBJ1-3; D might be TRBD1 (5 bases). Trimming removed 5 bases at V and 0 bases at J, with 11 bases between. Germline lookup yields CDR1 DFQATT and CDR2 SNEGSKA (reference sequence). CDR3 length equals 14 residues. CDR3 sequence reads: CSAQDINSGNTIYF. The DNA of the CDR3 is TGCAGTGCTCAGGACATCAACTCTGGAAACACCATATATTTT.

This clonotype was observed a few times. The rearrangement joins TRBV7-2 to TRBJ1-1; tentatively, D is TRBD1 (6 bases). V dropped 0 bases and J dropped 1 base, with 9 bases sitting between them. Germline V lookup: CDR1 SGHTA, CDR2 FQGNSA. The length of the CDR3 is 15 residues. The CDR3 DNA reads TGTGCCAGCAGCTTAGCATTGACAGGGAACACTGAAGCTTTCTTT. It yields the protein CASSLALTGNTEAFF.

The chain is built from TRBV10-3 and TRBJ2-1; 10 bases fit TRBD2. The J segment lost 5 bases and the V segment lost 8 bases, leaving 3 bases of the junction unmatched. Germline V gives CDR1 ENHRY, CDR2 SYGVKD. The CDR3 length is 13 residues. CDR3 coding DNA: TGTGCCATCTCCGGACTAGCGGACAATGAGCAGTTCTTC. Protein: CAISGLADNEQFF.

This clonotype was counted only a few times. The gene calls are TRBV12-3 or TRBV12-4 and TRBJ2-2, with TRBD1 identical over 7 bases. V was clipped by 6 bases and J by 2 bases; unmatched bases: 6. CDR3 size: 15 residues. CDR3 coding DNA: TGTGCCAGCAGACCCAACAGGGGAAACACCGGGGAGCTGTTTTTT. Translation: CASRPNRGNTGELFF.

This clonotype was detected ten times or more. CDR3 sequence reads: CASSRTSGRTYNEQFF. Here the CDR3 DNA reads TGTGCCAGCAGCCGGACTAGCGGGAGGACCTACAATGAGCAGTTCTTC. The rearrangement uses TRBV11-2 and TRBJ2-1; 14 bases map to TRBD2. The germline V gene encodes CDR1 SGHAT and CDR2 FQNNGV. The CDR3 has 16 amino acids. With 5 bases clipped from V and 2 bases from J, the junction kept 2 bases outside the gene matches.

The V gene is TRBV7-9, the J gene TRBJ1-1; D call uncertain. Germline loops: CDR1 SEHNR, CDR2 FQNEAQ (reference sequence). The CDR3 consists of 15 residues. Trimming removed 1 base from V and 1 base from J, with 10 bases in between. The CDR3 is CASSLDITRNTEAFF. The DNA for the CDR3 is TGTGCCAGCAGCTTAGATATAACGAGGAACACTGAAGCTTTCTTT.

The rearrangement joins TRBV18 to TRBJ2-5; D not resolved. V lost 0 bases and J 2 bases, leaving 4 bases between the germline ends. The CDR3 runs 13 residues. Germline CDR1 reads KGHSH; CDR2 reads LQKENI. The CDR3 loop is CASSPPFQETQYF. CDR3 DNA sequence: TGTGCCAGCTCACCACCTTTTCAAGAGACCCAGTACTTC.

This clonotype was seen a few times. The rearrangement links TRBV20-1 to TRBJ1-5; tentatively, D is TRBD1 (6 bases). Germline V gene sequence: CDR1 DFQATT, CDR2 SNEGSKA (reference sequence). The CDR3 runs 15 residues. Trimming stripped 6 bases from V and 0 bases from J, with 15 bases between. CDR3 DNA sequence: TGCAGTGCGCTTTACAGGGACTATAGCAATCAGCCCCAGCATTTT. Translating it yields CSALYRDYSNQPQHF.

This clonotype was observed a few times. This sequence joins TRBV5-8 and TRBJ1-1, with a weak D call TRBD1 (6 bases). The V gene lost 4 bases and the J gene lost 0 bases, with 10 bases spanning the gap. The CDR3 length is 14 residues. Germline CDR1 is SGHTS and CDR2 is YDEGEE. The CDR3 nucleotides read TGTGCCAGCAGCCCGGACAGTTTGAACACTGAAGCTTTCTTT. It codes for CASSPDSLNTEAFF.

The J gene is TRBJ2-1, the V gene TRBV6-5, with 11 nucleotides matching TRBD2. The CDR3 is made up of 15 amino acids. Per the germline V gene, CDR1 is MNHEY and CDR2 is SVGAGI. V lost 4 bases to trimming and J lost 8 bases; unmatched junction nucleotides: 7. The DNA of the CDR3 is TGTGCCAGCAGTTCACTAGCGGGAGTTTACGATGAGCAGTTCTTC. It translates to CASSSLAGVYDEQFF.

The chain uses TRBV7-8 and TRBJ2-4; a weak D match, TRBD2 (5 bases). This CDR3 comprises 12 residues. V gave up 6 bases and J gave up 15 bases, with 18 bases separating them. Germline V gives CDR1 SGHVS, CDR2 FQNEAQ. DNA of the CDR3: TGTGCCAGCAGTAAAGAGGGTCAATCATGGTACTTC. Translation: CASSKEGQSWYF.

This clonotype was seen a few times. V is TRBV7-8 and J is TRBJ1-5, with TRBD1 as a possible D gene (5 bases). Germline CDR1 is SGHVS and CDR2 is FQNEAQ. Between the trimmed V and J ends, which lost 4 bases and 2 bases, there was a span of 9 bases. The CDR3 is 14 residues long. CDR3 sequence: CASSYGTGNQPQHF. CDR3 DNA sequence: TGTGCCAGCAGCTACGGGACCGGCAATCAGCCCCAGCATTTT.

This clonotype was seen repeatedly, ten times or more. The chain recombines TRBV12-3 or TRBV12-4 with TRBJ2-7; no firm D call. The length of the CDR3 is 11 residues. V lost 6 bases, J lost 2 bases, and 5 bases lay in between. Here the CDR3 reads CASRAAYEQYF. The CDR3 region has the DNA TGTGCCAGCAGGGCCGCCTACGAGCAGTACTTC.

In this sample, this clonotype turned up once. This chain joins TRBV4-2 and TRBJ2-1; a possible D gene is TRBD1 (5 bases). This CDR3 has 12 amino acids. With 0 bases removed from V and 8 bases from J, the gap between germline ends came to 5 bases. Germline values: CDR1 LGHNA, CDR2 YNFKEQ. The CDR3 DNA reads as TGTGCCAGCAGCCAAGAAGGGGATGAGCAGTTCTTC. Translated: CASSQEGDEQFF.

The V call is TRBV29-1, the J call TRBJ2-2; a possible D gene is TRBD1 (6 bases). Germline CDR1 and CDR2: SQVTM and ANQGSEA. V lost 8 bases, J lost 1 base, and 11 bases lay in between. This CDR3 spans 13 amino acids. The CDR3 loop is CSINRENTGELFF. DNA for the CDR3: TGCAGCATCAACAGGGAGAACACCGGGGAGCTGTTTTTT.

This clonotype appeared many times. The chain carries TRBV7-8 and TRBJ2-1; no clear D gene. This CDR3 is 15 amino acids long. Germline assignment: CDR1 SGHVS and CDR2 FQNEAQ. The ends were cut back, 2 bases at V and 9 bases at J, with 17 bases in the middle. The CDR3, as DNA: TGTGCCAGCAGCTTATATCCTGACTCCCTTTTTGAGCAGTTCTTC. It encodes CASSLYPDSLFEQFF.

This clonotype has more than one count but fewer than ten. V gene TRBV6-2 or TRBV6-3 combines with J gene TRBJ2-4, with D tentatively TRBD1 (6 bases). The V end lost 6 bases, the J end lost 1 base, and 16 bases lay between the germline ends. CDR1 MNHEY and CDR2 SVGEGT come from the germline V gene. The CDR3 consists of 16 residues. This CDR3 is CASRDTGIGAKNIQYF. CDR3 nucleotides: TGTGCCAGCAGAGACACAGGGATAGGGGCCAAAAACATTCAGTACTTC.